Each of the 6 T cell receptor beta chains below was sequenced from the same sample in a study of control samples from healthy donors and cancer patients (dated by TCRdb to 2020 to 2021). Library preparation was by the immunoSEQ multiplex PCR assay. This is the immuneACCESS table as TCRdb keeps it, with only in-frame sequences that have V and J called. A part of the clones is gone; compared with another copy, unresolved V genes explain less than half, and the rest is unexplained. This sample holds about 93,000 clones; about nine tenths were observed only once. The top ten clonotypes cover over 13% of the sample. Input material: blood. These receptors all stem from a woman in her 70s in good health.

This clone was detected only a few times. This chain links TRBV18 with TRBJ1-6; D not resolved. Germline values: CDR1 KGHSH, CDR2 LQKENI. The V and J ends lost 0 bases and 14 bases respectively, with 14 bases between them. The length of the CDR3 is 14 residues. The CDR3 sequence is CASSPPQDPWALHF. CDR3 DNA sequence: TGTGCCAGCTCACCACCCCAGGACCCGTGGGCCCTCCACTTT.

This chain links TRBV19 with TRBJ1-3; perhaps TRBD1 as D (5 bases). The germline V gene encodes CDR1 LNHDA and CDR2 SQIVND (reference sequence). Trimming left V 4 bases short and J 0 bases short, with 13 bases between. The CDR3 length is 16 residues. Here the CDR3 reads CASSTLGRSSGNTIYF. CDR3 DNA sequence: TGTGCCAGTAGTACTTTGGGGCGAAGCTCTGGAAACACCATATATTTT.

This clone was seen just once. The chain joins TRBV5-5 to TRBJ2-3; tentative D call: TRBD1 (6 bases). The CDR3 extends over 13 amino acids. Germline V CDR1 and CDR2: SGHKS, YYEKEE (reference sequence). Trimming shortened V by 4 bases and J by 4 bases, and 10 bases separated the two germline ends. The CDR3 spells CASSGTLADTQYF. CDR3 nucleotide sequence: TGTGCCAGCAGCGGGACACTCGCAGATACGCAGTATTTT.

The CDR3 sequence is CASSLGQGLDEQYF. The CDR3 bases are TGTGCCAGCAGCTTAGGACAGGGGCTCGACGAGCAGTACTTC. V gene TRBV11-3 combines with J gene TRBJ2-7; TRBD1 agrees at 8 bases. The junction had 4 bases not matched to a gene; V was cut back by 1 base and J by 5 bases. The CDR3 is 14 residues long. The germline gives CDR1 SGHNT, CDR2 YENEEA.

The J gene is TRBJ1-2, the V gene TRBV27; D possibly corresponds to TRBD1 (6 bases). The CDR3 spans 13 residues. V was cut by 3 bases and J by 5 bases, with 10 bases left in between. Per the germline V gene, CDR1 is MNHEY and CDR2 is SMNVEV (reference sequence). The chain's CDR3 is CASSLGGAYGYTF. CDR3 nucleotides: TGTGCCAGCAGTTTGGGGGGGGCTTATGGCTACACCTTC.

The CDR3 bases are TGTGCCAGTAGTATAGCGGGGGGTAATTACAATGAGCAGTTCTTC. This codes for CASSIAGGNYNEQFF. The chain uses TRBV19 and TRBJ2-1, with 7 bases matching TRBD2. There are 15 residues in the CDR3. Germline V gene lookup returns CDR1 LNHDA and CDR2 SQIVND (reference sequence). V shed 1 base, J shed 4 bases, and the junction held 4 bases outside the gene matches. Combining the CDR3 with reference TRBV19 and TRBJ2-1 gives the whole variable domain DGGITQSPKYLFRKEGQNVTLSCEQNLNHDAMYWYRQDPGQGLRLIYYSQIVNDFQKGDIAEGYSVSREKKESFPLTVTSAQKNPTAFYLCASSIAGGNYNEQFFGPGTRLTVL.